A selection of T cell receptor beta chains follows, all from one sample in a study of patients and donors after allogeneic stem cell transplantation. TCRdb re-called the RT-PCR reads with MiXCR, one entry per CDR3 protein. Found here are about a million distinct CDR3 sequences, roughly 18% of them singletons; the top ten hold around 6%. Sequenced sample: blood, either unsorted or a sorted T cell fraction (not recorded which). These receptors all stem from a human donor who was either an allogeneic HSCT recipient or a stem cell or donor lymphocyte infusion donor (not recorded which). It is not recorded whose cells these are; they may come from a transplant donor. Both conserved end residues are part of each CDR3. A D gene is named only where the DNA matches it firmly. Size is omitted from some rows. Given values are once, few, many or a class for expanded clones.

V gene: TRBV5-1; J gene: TRBJ2-2; D gene: TRBD1; clone size: few; CDR3 DNA: TGCGCCAGCAGCGTCCGGGACAGGGGGTTTTCGGTGCCCGGGGAGCTGTTTTTT; CDR3 protein: CASSVRDRGFSVPGELFF
V gene: TRBV6-1; J gene: TRBJ1-1; D gene: .; clone size: .; CDR3 DNA: TGTGCCAGCAGGAACTTAGGGGCATACATGAACACTGAAGCTTTCTTT; CDR3 protein: CASRNLGAYMNTEAFF
V gene: TRBV4-1; J gene: TRBJ1-1; D gene: TRBD1; clone size: few; CDR3 DNA: TGCGCCAGCAGCCAGGGGACAGATTTGAACACTGAAGCTTTCTTT; CDR3 protein: CASSQGTDLNTEAFF
V gene: TRBV7-2; J gene: TRBJ2-5; D gene: .; clone size: few; CDR3 DNA: TGTGCCAGCAGCTTAGGCTGGGCCAAGACCCAGTACTTC; CDR3 protein: CASSLGWAKTQYF
V gene: TRBV6-1; J gene: TRBJ1-2; D gene: .; clone size: .; CDR3 DNA: TGTGCCAGCAGTGAATTGAAGAACTATGGCTACACCTTC; CDR3 protein: CASSELKNYGYTF
V gene: TRBV5-1; J gene: TRBJ2-2; D gene: TRBD1; clone size: few; CDR3 DNA: TGCGCCAGCACGAGACAGGGGGAGACCGGGGAGCTGTTTTTT; CDR3 protein: CASTRQGETGELFF
V gene: TRBV20-1; J gene: TRBJ1-4; D gene: .; clone size: once; CDR3 DNA: TGCAGTGCTAGCAGGGAGTCTGGTCGGGAAAAACTGTTTTTT; CDR3 protein: CSASRESGREKLFF
V gene: TRBV24-1; J gene: TRBJ2-2; D gene: .; clone size: .; CDR3 DNA: TGTGCCACCAGTGAGCAGCAGGGGAACACCGGGGAGCTGTTTTTT; CDR3 protein: CATSEQQGNTGELFF
V gene: TRBV10-3; J gene: TRBJ1-3; D gene: TRBD1; clone size: few; CDR3 DNA: TGTGCCATCAGTGTGACAAGGGGGCAGATTGGAAACACCATATATTTT; CDR3 protein: CAISVTRGQIGNTIYF
V gene: TRBV7-9; J gene: TRBJ2-3; D gene: .; clone size: .; CDR3 DNA: TGTGCCAGCAGCTTAACAGTCCGGCTTGAAAGCACAGATACGCAGTATTTT; CDR3 protein: CASSLTVRLESTDTQYF
V gene: TRBV20-1; J gene: TRBJ2-5; D gene: .; clone size: .; CDR3 DNA: TGCAGTGCGGGACACAGAATCATGGAGACCCAGTACTTC; CDR3 protein: CSAGHRIMETQYF
V gene: TRBV27; J gene: TRBJ2-7; D gene: .; clone size: few; CDR3 DNA: TGTGCCAGCAGACCGGTCCAGGGGGGCAGTTACTTC; CDR3 protein: CASRPVQGGSYF
V gene: TRBV7-3; J gene: TRBJ1-2; D gene: .; clone size: .; CDR3 DNA: TGTGCCAGCAGCTTAGGAGGGGGAGGCTATGTCTACACCTTC; CDR3 protein: CASSLGGGGYVYTF
V gene: TRBV29-1; J gene: TRBJ2-7; D gene: .; clone size: .; CDR3 DNA: TGCAGCGCTCAGGACTACTACGAGCAGTACTTC; CDR3 protein: CSAQDYYEQYF
V gene: TRBV10-3; J gene: TRBJ1-5; D gene: .; clone size: .; CDR3 DNA: TGTGCCATCAGTGAGTCTGGACAGAATAATCAGCCCCAGCATTTT; CDR3 protein: CAISESGQNNQPQHF
V gene: TRBV15; J gene: TRBJ2-7; D gene: .; clone size: .; CDR3 DNA: TGTGCCACCAGCAGAGGGAGGACTGATCGCTACGAGCAGTACTTC; CDR3 protein: CATSRGRTDRYEQYF
V gene: TRBV20-1; J gene: TRBJ2-7; D gene: .; clone size: few; CDR3 DNA: TGCAGTGCAATGGGACCCCCGGAGCAGTACTTC; CDR3 protein: CSAMGPPEQYF
V gene: TRBV12-3/TRBV12-4; J gene: TRBJ2-5; D gene: .; clone size: few; CDR3 DNA: TGTGCCAGCAGCCCGAGTGCAGCGGGCCTCGCCCAGTACTTC; CDR3 protein: CASSPSAAGLAQYF
V gene: TRBV9; J gene: TRBJ2-3; D gene: .; clone size: few; CDR3 DNA: TGTGCCAGCAGCGTAGCGACGATCGCAGATACGCAGTATTTT; CDR3 protein: CASSVATIADTQYF
V gene: TRBV7-3; J gene: TRBJ1-2; D gene: TRBD1; clone size: few; CDR3 DNA: TGTGCCAGCAGCTTAGTTCCTCTCCCGGGACAGGGGAACTATGGCTACACCTTC; CDR3 protein: CASSLVPLPGQGNYGYTF
V gene: TRBV20-1; J gene: TRBJ1-1; D gene: .; clone size: .; CDR3 DNA: TGCAGTTTCGCCCCGAACACTGAAGCTTTCTTT; CDR3 protein: CSFAPNTEAFF
V gene: TRBV20-1; J gene: TRBJ1-5; D gene: .; clone size: .; CDR3 DNA: TGCAGTGCTAGATACAGGGAAGATCAGCCCCAGCATTTT; CDR3 protein: CSARYREDQPQHF
V gene: TRBV4-3; J gene: TRBJ2-2; D gene: .; clone size: few; CDR3 DNA: TGCGCCAGCAGCCAAGTGATCGGGGGAGGCACCGGGGAGCTGTTTTTT; CDR3 protein: CASSQVIGGGTGELFF
V gene: TRBV11-2; J gene: TRBJ2-4; D gene: .; clone size: .; CDR3 DNA: TGTGCCAGCAGCTCCATAGGATTTTTTGCCGTAGCCAAAAACATTCAGTACTTC; CDR3 protein: CASSSIGFFAVAKNIQYF
V gene: TRBV12-3/TRBV12-4; J gene: TRBJ1-5; D gene: TRBD1; clone size: few; CDR3 DNA: TGTGCCAGCAGTACCCGACAGGGGGATCAGCCCCAGCATTTT; CDR3 protein: CASSTRQGDQPQHF
V gene: TRBV7-8; J gene: TRBJ2-2; D gene: .; clone size: .; CDR3 DNA: TGTGCCAGCAGCTTAATGGGCAGGGTAGCGAACACCGGGGAGCTGTTTTTT; CDR3 protein: CASSLMGRVANTGELFF
V gene: TRBV7-9; J gene: TRBJ1-6; D gene: .; clone size: .; CDR3 DNA: TGTGCCAGCAGCTTAAGTAATAGTGGGGGTTTCAATTCACCCCTCCACTTT; CDR3 protein: CASSLSNSGGFNSPLHF
V gene: TRBV12-3/TRBV12-4; J gene: TRBJ1-5; D gene: .; clone size: .; CDR3 DNA: TGTGCCAGTCAGGGTTCTCAGCCCCAGCATTTT; CDR3 protein: CASQGSQPQHF
V gene: TRBV29-1; J gene: TRBJ2-3; D gene: .; clone size: .; CDR3 DNA: TGCAGCGCTCCAGCGGATAGCACAGATACGCAGTATTTT; CDR3 protein: CSAPADSTDTQYF
V gene: TRBV6-1; J gene: TRBJ2-7; D gene: TRBD2; clone size: few; CDR3 DNA: TGTGCCAGCAGAAGAAGACTAGCGGAAGGGCCCTCCTACGAGCAGTACTTC; CDR3 protein: CASRRRLAEGPSYEQYF
V gene: TRBV20-1; J gene: TRBJ1-3; D gene: TRBD1; clone size: few; CDR3 DNA: TGCAGTGCTAGAGGGGGGACAGGTTTCTCTGGAAACACCATATATTTT; CDR3 protein: CSARGGTGFSGNTIYF
V gene: TRBV20-1; J gene: TRBJ2-2; D gene: .; clone size: few; CDR3 DNA: TGCAGTGTCCCGGACAGCCTGAACACCGGGGAGCTGTTTTTT; CDR3 protein: CSVPDSLNTGELFF
V gene: TRBV20-1; J gene: TRBJ2-7; D gene: .; clone size: .; CDR3 DNA: TGCAGTGCTAGAGCACTGAACAGCTTCGAGCAGTACTTC; CDR3 protein: CSARALNSFEQYF
V gene: TRBV5-1; J gene: TRBJ2-7; D gene: .; clone size: .; CDR3 DNA: TGCGCCAGCAGCTCGGATAAATCCTACGAGCAGTACTTC; CDR3 protein: CASSSDKSYEQYF
V gene: TRBV5-1; J gene: TRBJ2-7; D gene: .; clone size: .; CDR3 DNA: TGCGCCAGCAGGTTGGGACCGGCCTACGAGCAGTACTTC; CDR3 protein: CASRLGPAYEQYF
V gene: TRBV5-6; J gene: TRBJ2-5; D gene: .; clone size: few; CDR3 DNA: TGTGCCAGCCACGACAGGAGTACGCCAGAGACCCAGTACTTC; CDR3 protein: CASHDRSTPETQYF
V gene: TRBV29-1; J gene: TRBJ2-7; D gene: TRBD2; clone size: many; CDR3 DNA: TGCAGCGTGAAATTAGCGGGAGGCTCCTACGAGCAGTACTTC; CDR3 protein: CSVKLAGGSYEQYF
V gene: TRBV20-1; J gene: TRBJ2-1; D gene: .; clone size: .; CDR3 DNA: TGCAGTGCTAGCAGATCCGACAGAAAGTACAATGAGCAGTTCTTC; CDR3 protein: CSASRSDRKYNEQFF
V gene: TRBV10-2; J gene: TRBJ2-7; D gene: .; clone size: .; CDR3 DNA: TGCGCCAGCAGTGCACAGGGACCCTCCTACGAGCAGTACTTC; CDR3 protein: CASSAQGPSYEQYF
V gene: TRBV2; J gene: TRBJ1-1; D gene: .; clone size: few; CDR3 DNA: TGTGCCAGCAGTGACGGGCTGCTGAACACTGAAGCTTTCTTT; CDR3 protein: CASSDGLLNTEAFF
V gene: TRBV4-1; J gene: TRBJ2-7; D gene: TRBD2; clone size: few; CDR3 DNA: TGCGCCAGCAGCCAGGAAGCGGGGAGCTCCTACGAGCAGTACTTC; CDR3 protein: CASSQEAGSSYEQYF
V gene: TRBV4-3; J gene: TRBJ2-5; D gene: TRBD2; clone size: few; CDR3 DNA: TGCGCCAGCAGCCAAGATACGCAGCGGGGGGCCAAAGAGACCCAGTACTTC; CDR3 protein: CASSQDTQRGAKETQYF
V gene: TRBV12-3/TRBV12-4; J gene: TRBJ1-1; D gene: .; clone size: .; CDR3 DNA: TGTGCCAGCAGTTTTGGGGTCGGTGAGGGATTGCCTGAAGCTTTCTTT; CDR3 protein: CASSFGVGEGLPEAFF
V gene: TRBV6-2/TRBV6-3; J gene: TRBJ2-7; D gene: .; clone size: few; CDR3 DNA: TGTGCCAGCAGTTATCCTGCTATTCGTTCAGGGTGGTATGAGCAGTACTTC; CDR3 protein: CASSYPAIRSGWYEQYF
V gene: TRBV21-1; J gene: TRBJ2-4; D gene: .; clone size: few; CDR3 DNA: TGTGCCAGTCGGACAGGGAAAAACATTCAGTACTTC; CDR3 protein: CASRTGKNIQYF
V gene: TRBV28; J gene: TRBJ1-1; D gene: .; clone size: .; CDR3 DNA: TGTGCCAGCAGTTCTGTGTATATGGGCAGGGGAAGAACTGAAGCTTTCTTT; CDR3 protein: CASSSVYMGRGRTEAFF
V gene: TRBV20-1; J gene: TRBJ2-7; D gene: .; clone size: .; CDR3 DNA: TGCAGTGCTCCCCAGAAGGGGGGTTCCTACGAGCAGTACTTC; CDR3 protein: CSAPQKGGSYEQYF
V gene: TRBV7-2; J gene: TRBJ1-1; D gene: TRBD1; clone size: few; CDR3 DNA: TGTGCCAGCAGCTCGACATGGGACAGGGGGCGTAGGGGTGAAGCTTTCTTT; CDR3 protein: CASSSTWDRGRRGEAFF
V gene: TRBV27; J gene: TRBJ2-7; D gene: .; clone size: .; CDR3 DNA: TGTGCCAGCAGTTTAGGTCTAGACCCCTACGAGCAGTACTTC; CDR3 protein: CASSLGLDPYEQYF
V gene: TRBV12-3/TRBV12-4; J gene: TRBJ1-5; D gene: .; clone size: few; CDR3 DNA: TGTGCCAGCAGTTTTCACAGGGACAATCAGCCCCAGCATTTT; CDR3 protein: CASSFHRDNQPQHF
V gene: TRBV10-3; J gene: TRBJ2-5; D gene: .; clone size: many; CDR3 DNA: TGTGCCATCAGTGAGCCCCCCCCGCGGGGCCAAGAGACCCAGTACTTC; CDR3 protein: CAISEPPPRGQETQYF
V gene: TRBV9; J gene: TRBJ2-2; D gene: TRBD1; clone size: few; CDR3 DNA: TGTGCCAGCAGCATCAGGGGGCTCAACACCGGGGAGCTGTTTTTT; CDR3 protein: CASSIRGLNTGELFF
V gene: TRBV5-4; J gene: TRBJ2-1; D gene: .; clone size: .; CDR3 DNA: TGTGCCAGCAGCCTTGACGGGAGAGTCGACAATGAGCAGTTCTTC; CDR3 protein: CASSLDGRVDNEQFF
V gene: TRBV11-2; J gene: TRBJ2-5; D gene: .; clone size: few; CDR3 DNA: TGTGCCAGCAGCTTATGGGGCAGGGGCCAAGAGACCCAGTACTTC; CDR3 protein: CASSLWGRGQETQYF
V gene: TRBV28; J gene: TRBJ2-7; D gene: TRBD1; clone size: few; CDR3 DNA: TGTGCCAGCAGTTTCTCGACAGGGTCCTACGAGCAGTACTTC; CDR3 protein: CASSFSTGSYEQYF
V gene: TRBV4-1; J gene: TRBJ1-2; D gene: .; clone size: .; CDR3 DNA: TGCGCCAGCAGCCAAGTACAGGTCTATGGCTACACCTTC; CDR3 protein: CASSQVQVYGYTF